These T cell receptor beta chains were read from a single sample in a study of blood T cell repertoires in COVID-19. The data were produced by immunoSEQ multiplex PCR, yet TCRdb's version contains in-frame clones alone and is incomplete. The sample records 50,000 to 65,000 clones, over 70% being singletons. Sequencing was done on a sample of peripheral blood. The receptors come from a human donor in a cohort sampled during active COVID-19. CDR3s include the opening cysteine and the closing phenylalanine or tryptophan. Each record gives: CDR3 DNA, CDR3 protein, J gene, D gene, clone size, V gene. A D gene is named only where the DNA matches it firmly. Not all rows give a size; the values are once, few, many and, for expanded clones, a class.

TGTGCCAGTAGGGACAGGGGGGTATCAGGCACAGATACGCAGTATTTT,CASRDRGVSGTDTQYF,TRBJ2-3,TRBD1,NA,TRBV19
TGTGCCTGGAGGGTAGGGACAGGGCGTAATGAGCAGTTCTTC,CAWRVGTGRNEQFF,TRBJ2-1,TRBD1,many,TRBV30
TGTGCCATCAGTGAGGGTACACGGAGCTCCTACGAGCAGTACTTC,CAISEGTRSSYEQYF,TRBJ2-7,NA,NA,TRBV10-3
TGCGCCAGCAGCTTGCTAGGGGGGGTCACCGGGGAGCTGTTTTTT,CASSLLGGVTGELFF,TRBJ2-2,NA,NA,TRBV5-1
TGCGCCAGCAGCTCCGGTGGGAGTCCTACTGGAAACACCATATATTTT,CASSSGGSPTGNTIYF,TRBJ1-3,NA,NA,TRBV5-1
TGCGCCAGCAGCCAGGGACAGGGAAATTCACCCCTCCACTTT,CASSQGQGNSPLHF,TRBJ1-6,TRBD1,NA,TRBV5-1
TGTGCCAGCACCCTGACTAGCGGGGGTGGCTCCTACAATGAGCAGTTCTTC,CASTLTSGGGSYNEQFF,TRBJ2-1,TRBD2,NA,TRBV7-3
TGTGCCAGCAGTTACTCTATAGGGGAATCGTCACCCCTCCACTTT,CASSYSIGESSPLHF,TRBJ1-6,NA,NA,TRBV6-6
TGTGCATTCGGATTAGGACAGGGGTTCGTCGAGCAGTACTTC,CAFGLGQGFVEQYF,TRBJ2-7,TRBD1,NA,TRBV30
TGTGCCAGCAGCGCATTCCGGGGGACGTACACTGAAGCTTTCTTT,CASSAFRGTYTEAFF,TRBJ1-1,NA,NA,TRBV7-2
TGTGCCAGCAGTGAAGAGGAGGGATTTACCATATATTTT,CASSEEEGFTIYF,TRBJ1-3,NA,NA,TRBV6-1
TGTGCCAGCAGCCAAGAAAGACTAGCGGGCCGTTACAATGAGCAGTTCTTC,CASSQERLAGRYNEQFF,TRBJ2-1,TRBD2,once,TRBV3-1/TRBV3-2
TGTGCCAGCAGCTTAATGACAGTCACAGATACGCAGTATTTT,CASSLMTVTDTQYF,TRBJ2-3,NA,NA,TRBV11-2
TGTGCCAGTAGTATAGTCGGGGGGCATAGCAATCAGCCCCAGCATTTT,CASSIVGGHSNQPQHF,TRBJ1-5,NA,NA,TRBV19
TGTGCCAGCAGGCTGACAGGGGCTCCAGATGGCTACACCTTC,CASRLTGAPDGYTF,TRBJ1-2,TRBD1,NA,TRBV6-5
TGTGCCAGCAGCCAAGATCAATATGGGCGGGAGAGGCGACAAGAGACCCAGTACTTC,CASSQDQYGRERRQETQYF,TRBJ2-5,TRBD2,NA,TRBV4-2
TGTGCCTGGAAAGGACAAAACCCAGGGGAAAAACTGTTTTTT,CAWKGQNPGEKLFF,TRBJ1-4,NA,NA,TRBV30
TGTGCCATCAGTGAAGTGGGGGGCACCGGGGAGCTGTTTTTT,CAISEVGGTGELFF,TRBJ2-2,NA,NA,TRBV10-3
TGTGCCAGCAGTTACCGGGGACAATACAATGAGCAGTTCTTC,CASSYRGQYNEQFF,TRBJ2-1,NA,once,TRBV6-2/TRBV6-3
TGTGCCAGCTCCGGGTTTTATCCCCCAGAGACCCAGTACTTC,CASSGFYPPETQYF,TRBJ2-5,NA,NA,TRBV25-1
TGTGCCAGCAGTGTTCGGGGGGCGAACAATAATTCACCCCTCCACTTT,CASSVRGANNNSPLHF,TRBJ1-6,NA,NA,TRBV6-1
TGTGCCAGCAGTGAAGCGACAGGAGACGAGCAGTTCTTC,CASSEATGDEQFF,TRBJ2-1,NA,NA,TRBV6-1
TGTGCCAGCAGCCAACCCGGGACATCGAACACTGAAGCTTTCTTT,CASSQPGTSNTEAFF,TRBJ1-1,NA,once,TRBV3-1/TRBV3-2
TGTGCCAGCAGCCCATTGGACAAGAAAGAGACCCAGTACTTC,CASSPLDKKETQYF,TRBJ2-5,NA,NA,TRBV7-9
TGCTCGGTACAGGGGGCTGGTGGCTACACCTTC,CSVQGAGGYTF,TRBJ1-2,TRBD1,NA,TRBV10-3
TGCAGCGCCCGGACAGGGAGGTACGAGCAGTACTTC,CSARTGRYEQYF,TRBJ2-7,TRBD1,once,TRBV29-1
TGTGCCAGCAGCGTAGCTTCGGGACAAAAGGAGACCCAGTACTTC,CASSVASGQKETQYF,TRBJ2-5,NA,NA,TRBV9
TGCGCCCTACAGGCACCCCTCCACTTT,CALQAPLHF,TRBJ1-6,NA,NA,TRBV5-1
TGCGCCAGCAGTGAGGCCCTACAGCCCCAGCATTTT,CASSEALQPQHF,TRBJ1-5,NA,NA,TRBV10-2
TGCGCCAGCAGTGATTCTGGTCGGAGCACAGATACGCAGTATTTT,CASSDSGRSTDTQYF,TRBJ2-3,NA,few,TRBV10-1
TGCGCCAGCGGTCAGGGGAATTCACCCCTCCACTTT,CASGQGNSPLHF,TRBJ1-6,NA,few,TRBV10-1
TGTGCCAGCAGCCCGGGACACCACTATGGCTACACCTTC,CASSPGHHYGYTF,TRBJ1-2,NA,NA,TRBV3-1/TRBV3-2
TGTGCCAGCAGCTTGGGTCCCGGGACAGGGGAAGCTTTCTTT,CASSLGPGTGEAFF,TRBJ1-1,TRBD1,once,TRBV7-6
TGCGCCAGCAGTGAGCCCGGGACAGCCAAACCTAATGAAAAACTGTTTTTT,CASSEPGTAKPNEKLFF,TRBJ1-4,TRBD1,NA,TRBV10-1
TGTGCCAGCTCACCCAGGACAGGGGCGGACAGTGAGCAGTTCTTC,CASSPRTGADSEQFF,TRBJ2-1,TRBD1,NA,TRBV18
TGTGCCAGCGGACGGACAGGGGTACGAGGAAACACCATATATTTT,CASGRTGVRGNTIYF,TRBJ1-3,TRBD1,NA,TRBV6-5
TGCGCCAGCAGCTTGGGGACAGGGATGGGGTACAATGAGCAGTTCTTC,CASSLGTGMGYNEQFF,TRBJ2-1,TRBD1,NA,TRBV5-1
TGTGCCAGCAGTGGACAGGGGGCTGAAGCTTTCTTT,CASSGQGAEAFF,TRBJ1-1,TRBD1,NA,TRBV2
TGTGCCAGCAGCTTAATGGGGCTAGCGGGGGGTCTTTCCTACAATGAGCAGTTCTTC,CASSLMGLAGGLSYNEQFF,TRBJ2-1,TRBD2,NA,TRBV7-8
TGTGCCAGCAGTTACGCCACGGGACATTCGTTTTCACCCCTCCACTTT,CASSYATGHSFSPLHF,TRBJ1-6,NA,few,TRBV6-5
TGTGCCAGCAGTTCTAGCGGGGGGGTCACCGGGGAGCTGTTTTTT,CASSSSGGVTGELFF,TRBJ2-2,TRBD2,few,TRBV2
TGTGCCAGCAGCATAGGGACAGGGCGAATACTAGCCAAAAACATTCAGTACTTC,CASSIGTGRILAKNIQYF,TRBJ2-4,NA,NA,TRBV21-1
TGTGCTAGTGGTTTGGGCACAGGTGCCAACACTGAAGCTTTCTTT,CASGLGTGANTEAFF,TRBJ1-1,NA,NA,TRBV12-5